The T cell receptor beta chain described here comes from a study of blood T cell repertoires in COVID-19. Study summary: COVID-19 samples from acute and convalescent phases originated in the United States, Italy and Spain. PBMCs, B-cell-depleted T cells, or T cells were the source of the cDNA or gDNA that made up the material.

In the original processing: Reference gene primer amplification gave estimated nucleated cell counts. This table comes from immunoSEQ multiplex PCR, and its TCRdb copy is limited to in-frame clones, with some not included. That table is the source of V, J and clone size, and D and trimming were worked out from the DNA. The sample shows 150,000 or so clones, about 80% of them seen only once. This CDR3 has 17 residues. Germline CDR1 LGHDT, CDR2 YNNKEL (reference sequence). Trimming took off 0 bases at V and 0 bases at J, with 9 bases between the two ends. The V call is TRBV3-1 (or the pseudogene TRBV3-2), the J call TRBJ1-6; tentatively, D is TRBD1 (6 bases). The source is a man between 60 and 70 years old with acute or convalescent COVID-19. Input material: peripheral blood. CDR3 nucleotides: TGTGCCAGCAGCCAAGACAGGGGAAGCTCCTATAATTCACCCCTCCACTTT. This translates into CASSQDRGSSYNSPLHF.